This T cell receptor beta chain comes out of a study of cytomegalovirus exposure and HLA in healthy donors. Background on the study: Early release data held approximately 81 million unique TCRs from HLA-typed donors. Points from the study as a whole: About 87% or about 30% of the time was how often most TCR beta V segments were productive, according to an earlier analysis. A later analysis reportedly identified an Asian-associated ancestry cluster as carrying fewer N-insertions than the roughly 700-donor mean.

This clone was counted only a few times. What it binds is not known. V was trimmed by 2 bases and J by 0 bases, leaving 12 bases between them. This CDR3 region has 16 residues. CDR1 and CDR2 from the germline V gene are SGHTA and FQGNSA. Primers: 60 Vbeta forward and 13 Jbeta reverse. This table comes from immunoSEQ multiplex PCR, and its TCRdb copy is limited to in-frame clones, with some not included. This table has roughly 200,000 clones, around a tenth appearing once. V and J are TRBV7-2 and TRBJ2-3; D is perhaps TRBD2 (5 bases). The receptor was isolated from a woman between 25 and 40 years old in good health and CMV-seropositive. The sequenced material came from PBMCs. CDR3 sequence: CASSLKGVTSTDTQYF. CDR3 bases: TGTGCCAGCAGCTTAAAGGGAGTTACTAGCACAGATACGCAGTATTTT.